Listed here is a single T cell receptor beta chain. A clone one base away is much larger, so this may be a read error. TRAV and TRBV primers primed cDNA for both TCRalpha and TCRbeta. TCR amplification ran 15 to 25 PCR cycles using constant-region and V-primer adapter primers. A single record per CDR3 protein comes from TCRdb applying MiXCR to the reads. The sample lists 80,000 to 90,000 distinct CDR3 sequences, roughly a sixth occurring once. V was pared by 0 bases and J by 10 bases, with 5 bases of the junction left unmatched. This CDR3 spans 15 amino acids. CDR1 and CDR2 (germline): SEHNR, FQNEAQ (reference sequence). The source of the sample is a study of low-dose radiotherapy and immunotherapy resistance in tumors. Study in general: Cohort 1 got 0.5 Gy per fraction every 2 weeks, 6.5 Gy in total.

Indicated time point: before trial treatment. Ipilimumab, nivolumab, aspirin, low-dose cyclophosphamide and low-dose radiotherapy were administered to donors. Advanced solid tumors without tumor-infiltrating lymphocytes were required for inclusion. The chain is built from TRBV7-9 and TRBJ2-1; 11 nucleotides match TRBD1. Here the sequenced sample was PBMCs, taken before treatment. The receptor was isolated from a male donor with prostate cancer. CDR3 amino acids: CASSLAPGQGDEQFF. CDR3 coding DNA: TGTGCCAGCAGCTTAGCACCGGGACAGGGGGACGAGCAGTTCTTC. The entire variable domain, with the rest obtained from reference TRBV7-9 and TRBJ2-1, is as follows: DTGVSQNPRHKITKRGQNVTFRCDPISEHNRLYWYRQTLGQGPEFLTYFQNEAQLEKSRLLSDRFSAERPKGSFSTLEIQRTEQGDSAMYLCASSLAPGQGDEQFFGPGTRLTVL.